The TCR beta chain described here comes from a study of T-cell reconstitution after alpha-beta-depleted transplantation in children. This clonotype occurred many times. This sample's TCRbeta library carried unique molecular identifier barcodes. TCRdb redid the calling of the PCR reads with MiXCR, one entry per CDR3 protein. The data contain fewer than 350,000 distinct CDR3 sequences, around 10% of them singletons. Trimming took 7 bases from V and 3 from J, leaving 13 bases between them. The CDR3 contains 15 residues. Germline lookup yields CDR1 SNHLY and CDR2 FYNNEI. The TCR sequence derives from a boy under two years old with acute myeloid leukemia, due to receive a stem cell transplant. V usage is TRBV2 and J usage is TRBJ1-6; D gene unclear. This material consisted of PBMCs, taken before TCRalphabeta/CD19-depleted stem cell transplant. The CDR3 DNA is TGTGCCAGCACCCGAGGCGGCGGCTATAATTCACCCCTCCACTTT. Translation: CASTRGGGYNSPLHF.